The 12 T cell receptor beta chains below come from one sample, sequenced in a study of T cells in women clearing cervical HPV infection. The method was immunoSEQ multiplex PCR; TCRdb's version includes in-frame clones alone and lacks a portion of them. Its table lists tens of thousands of clones. The sequencing sample was made of blood buffy coat. Receptor source: a woman between 18 and 75 years old with a cervical HPV16 infection that either progressed to CIN3+ or cleared (not recorded which).

As regards this clone: The read terminates 3 residues ahead of where the CDR3 ends, so the germline J gene completes it. The chain links TRBV12-3 or TRBV12-4 to TRBJ2-3, with a weak D call TRBD2 (6 bases). V dropped 8 bases and J dropped 4 bases, with 13 bases sitting between them. The CDR3 contains 13 residues. The CDR3 protein is CASQTSTPDTQYF. The covered CDR3 bases are TGTGCCAGCCAGACTAGTACACCAGATACG.

Note on this clone: Sequencing ends 3 residues short of the CDR3 end; the germline J gene provides the rest. The V call is TRBV10-1, the J call TRBJ2-3; tentatively, D is TRBD1 or TRBD2 (5 bases each). From germline, CDR1 is WNHNN and CDR2 SYGVQD (reference sequence). V gave up 0 bases and J gave up 6 bases, with 10 bases separating them. The CDR3 consists of 14 residues. The CDR3 spells CASSESRGEDTQYF. Incomplete CDR3 DNA: TGCGCCAGCAGTGAGTCTCGAGGGGAGGATACG.

Worth noting for this clone: The read terminates 3 residues ahead of where the CDR3 ends, so the germline J gene completes it. This chain joins TRBV20-1 and TRBJ2-5, with 11 bases matching TRBD2. CDR3 size: 14 residues. The germline CDR1 and CDR2 sequences are DFQATT and SNEGSKA (reference sequence). V was clipped by 1 base and J by 5 bases; unmatched bases: 3. Incomplete CDR3 DNA: TGCAGTGCTAGAGGGGCTAGCGGGAGGGAGACC. This codes for CSARGASGRET. The full CDR3 protein reads CSARGASGRETQYF.

Notes on this clone: The CDR3 end is not reached by the read, which stops 3 residues before it; the germline J gene fills it in. The chain employs TRBV18 and TRBJ1-2; D perhaps matches TRBD1 (5 bases). The CDR3 is 16 residues long. The germline V gene encodes CDR1 KGHSH and CDR2 LQKENI. The chain's CDR3 is CASSPRGASSYNDYTF. Partial CDR3 DNA: TGTGCCAGCTCACCACGTGGGGCGAGCTCCTACAATGAC. Together with reference TRBV18 and TRBJ1-2, the CDR3 gives the full variable domain: NAGVMQNPRHLVRRRGQEARLRCSPMKGHSHVYWYRQLPEEGLKFMVYLQKENIIDESGMPKERFSAEFPKEGPSILRIQQVVRGDSAAYFCASSPRGASSYNDYTFGSGTRLTVV.

Points on this clone: Read coverage stops 3 residues before the CDR3 terminus; the germline J gene supplies the remainder. The chain combines TRBV29-1 with TRBJ1-4; D is possibly TRBD1 (5 bases). The CDR3 spans 17 residues. CDR1 SQVTM and CDR2 ANQGSEA come from the germline V gene. The sequenced part of the CDR3 DNA is TGCAGCGTTCGGGGGTGGGCTACCAGGCCTGGGGCCAACGTA. Its translation: CSVRGWATRPGANV. The CDR3, in full, reads CSVRGWATRPGANVLFF.

In regard to this clone: Sequencing ends 3 residues short of the CDR3 end; the germline J gene provides the rest. The J gene is TRBJ1-2, the V gene TRBV5-1; D gene unclear. The CDR3 sequence is 15 residues long. V dropped 2 bases and J dropped 3 bases, with 14 bases sitting between them. Germline V gene lookup returns CDR1 SGHRS and CDR2 YFSETQ. CDR3 DNA (partial): TGCGCCAGCAGCTTTCTATTTTACGCGGACTATGGC. Its translation: CASSFLFYADYG. The CDR3 in full is CASSFLFYADYGYTF.

Of note for this clone: The sequence runs out 3 residues before the end of the CDR3; the remainder is reconstructed from the germline J gene. V gene TRBV2 combines with J gene TRBJ1-4; D possibly corresponds to TRBD1 (6 bases). The ends were cut back, 6 bases at V and 3 bases at J, with 8 bases in the middle. The CDR3 extends over 13 amino acids. Germline CDR1 and CDR2: SNHLY and FYNNEI. CDR3 DNA (partial): TGTGCCAGCAGGGACAGAGCTAATGAAAAA. Its translation is CASRDRANEK. The whole CDR3 sequence reads CASRDRANEKLFF.

Remarks on this clone: The read ends 3 residues shy of where the CDR3 ends; the end is completed using the germline J gene. V usage is TRBV11-2 and J usage is TRBJ2-1; D is perhaps TRBD2 (5 bases). Trimming removed 5 bases from V and 6 bases from J, with 17 bases in between. This CDR3 has 15 amino acids. Germline V CDR1 and CDR2: SGHAT, FQNNGV. CDR3 bases read: TGTGCCAGCAGCCCCATAGCGAAAATCTTCAATGAG. As protein: CASSPIAKIFNE. The complete CDR3 reads CASSPIAKIFNEQFF.

Regarding this clone: Sequencing ends 3 residues short of the CDR3 end; the germline J gene provides the rest. V is TRBV6-4 and J is TRBJ1-1, with a tentative D call TRBD1 (5 bases). Germline CDR1 is MRHNA and CDR2 is SNTAGT. The CDR3 has 13 amino acids. The V end was cut by 11 bases, the J end by 2 bases, with 15 bases between. The CDR3 bases that were read are TGTGCCTTCCAACCGGGGGTAAACACTGAA. It translates to CAFQPGVNTE. The complete CDR3 sequence is CAFQPGVNTEAFF.

For this clone: Read coverage stops 3 residues before the CDR3 terminus; the germline J gene supplies the remainder. The chain carries TRBV12-3 or TRBV12-4 and TRBJ2-3; 9 nucleotides align to TRBD2. Trimming removed 3 bases from V and 2 bases from J; junction bases left unmatched: 3. This CDR3 is 15 amino acids long. CDR3 residues: CASSLSSGNTDTQYF. The CDR3 DNA, read in part, is TGTGCCAGCAGTTTGTCTAGCGGGAACACAGATACG.

In regard to this clone: The read ends 3 residues before the CDR3 terminus; that terminus is restored from the germline J gene. The rearrangement links TRBV20-1 to TRBJ2-1; D possibly corresponds to TRBD1 (6 bases). V lost 6 bases, J lost 3 bases, and 12 bases lay in between. The CDR3 is 13 amino acids. Germline V gene data show CDR1 as DFQATT and CDR2 as SNEGSKA (reference sequence). The CDR3 is CSATKTGYNEQFF. CDR3 DNA (partial): TGCAGTGCAACCAAGACAGGCTACAATGAG.

Comments on this clone: The read falls 3 residues short of the CDR3 end, and the missing part is taken from the germline J gene. The chain combines TRBV20-1 with TRBJ2-1, with D unresolved. The CDR3 sequence is 12 residues long. Germline CDR1 and CDR2: DFQATT and SNEGSKA (reference sequence). The V end lost 6 bases, the J end lost 9 bases, and 15 bases lay between the germline ends. The sequenced part of the CDR3 DNA is TGCAGTGCCTCCTCCCCCGTCGGTGAG. Translated: CSASSPVGE. The whole CDR3 sequence is CSASSPVGEQFF.